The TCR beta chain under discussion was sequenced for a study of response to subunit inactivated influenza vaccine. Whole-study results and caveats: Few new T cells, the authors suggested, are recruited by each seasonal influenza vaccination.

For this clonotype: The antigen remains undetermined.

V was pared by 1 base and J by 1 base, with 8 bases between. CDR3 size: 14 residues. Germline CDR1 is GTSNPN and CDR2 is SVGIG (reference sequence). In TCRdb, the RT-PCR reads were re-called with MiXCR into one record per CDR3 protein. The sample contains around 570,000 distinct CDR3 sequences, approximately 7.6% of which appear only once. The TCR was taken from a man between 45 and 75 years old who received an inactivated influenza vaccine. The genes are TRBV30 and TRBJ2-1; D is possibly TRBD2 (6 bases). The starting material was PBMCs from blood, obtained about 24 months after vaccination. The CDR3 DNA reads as TGTGCCTGGAGTGGTGGGAGGTCCTACAATGAGCAGTTCTTC. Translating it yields CAWSGGRSYNEQFF.